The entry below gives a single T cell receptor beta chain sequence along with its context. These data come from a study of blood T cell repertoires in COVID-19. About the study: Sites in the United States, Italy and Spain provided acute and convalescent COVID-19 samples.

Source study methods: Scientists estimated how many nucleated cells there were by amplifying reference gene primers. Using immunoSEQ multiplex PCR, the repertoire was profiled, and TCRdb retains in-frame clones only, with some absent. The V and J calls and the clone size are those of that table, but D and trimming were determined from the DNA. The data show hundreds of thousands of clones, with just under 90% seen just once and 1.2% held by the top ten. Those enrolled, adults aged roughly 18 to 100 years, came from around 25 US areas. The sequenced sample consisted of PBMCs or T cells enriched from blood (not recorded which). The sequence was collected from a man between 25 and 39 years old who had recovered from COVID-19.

In DNA, the CDR3 is TGCAGCGTTGTGGCTAGCGGGAGGAATGAGCAGTTCTTC. This translates into CSVVASGRNEQFF. The chain employs TRBV29-1 and TRBJ2-1, with 11 bases lining up with TRBD2. The CDR3 is made up of 13 amino acids. Germline CDR1 SQVTM, CDR2 ANQGSEA. The V gene end was trimmed by 4 bases and the J gene end by 7 bases; junction bases not matched to a gene: 3.